Below are 31 T cell receptor beta chains sequenced from a single sample in a study of T-cell memory formation after mild COVID-19 (dated by TCRdb to the early 2020s). The library was built by means of 5' RACE. The reads were generated on an Illumina NovaSeq 6000. Starting from the raw public reads, TCRdb applied fastp trimming at Q25, assembled clones with MiXCR and retained in-frame beta chains. When rows share a CDR3 protein, they turn into one entry using the most common DNA and genes. This sample lists 470,000 or so distinct CDR3 sequences; nearly 25% were detected once. Approximately 12% of the sample comes from the top ten. The sequenced material came from PBMCs or a T cell subset sorted from them (not recorded which). The receptors were sampled from an adult woman who had mild COVID-19 (a few samples of this study predate the infection). The sample titles of this study are shuffled in the database, so cell type and time point are left out; the donor was told from shared clones.

Only a few counts were recorded for this clonotype. The J gene is TRBJ2-3, the V gene TRBV20-1; TRBD2 agrees at 8 bases. With V trimmed by 0 bases and J by 6 bases, 8 bases remained unmatched. Germline V gene data show CDR1 as DFQATT and CDR2 as SNEGSKA (reference sequence). The CDR3 loop spans 15 amino acids. The CDR3, as DNA: TGCAGTGCTAGAGATCTCGGGGGGGCTTGGGATACGCAGTATTTT. Its translation: CSARDLGGAWDTQYF.

The gene calls are TRBV9 and TRBJ1-1; a possible D gene is TRBD1 (6 bases). Germline V gene data show CDR1 as SGDLS and CDR2 as YYNGEE. Trimming left V 2 bases short and J 5 bases short, with 19 bases between. The CDR3 totals 16 residues. The CDR3 nucleotides are TGTGCCAGCAGCGTCACAATCGGGGAGGGGGGGACTGAAGCTTTCTTT. Translated: CASSVTIGEGGTEAFF.

In this sample, this clonotype turned up a few times. V usage is TRBV2 and J usage is TRBJ2-5, with D unclear. The germline gives CDR1 SNHLY, CDR2 FYNNEI. This CDR3 comprises 13 residues. The DNA of the CDR3 is TGTGCGCGAGAGGACCACTGGCGGGAGACCCAGTACTTC. The encoded protein is CAREDHWRETQYF. Full variable domain (rest looked up from reference TRBV2 and TRBJ2-5): EPEVTQTPSHQVTQMGQEVILRCVPISNHLYFYWYRQILGQKVEFLVSFYNNEISEKSEIFDDQFSVERPDGSNFTLKIRSTKLEDSAMYFCAREDHWRETQYFGPGTRLLVL.

The chain employs TRBV6-2 or TRBV6-3 and TRBJ2-5, with D possibly being TRBD1 (6 bases). CDR3 length equals 13 residues. The germline V and J ends were trimmed by 6 bases and 5 bases, with 13 bases remaining between them. Germline-derived CDR1 and CDR2 are MNHEY and SVGEGT. The CDR3 here is CASSRQGLETQYF. The DNA for the CDR3 is TGTGCCAGCAGCCGGCAGGGGTTGGAGACCCAGTACTTC.

This chain joins TRBV5-1 and TRBJ2-3; 8 bases align to TRBD1. CDR3 size: 16 residues. Germline V gene data show CDR1 as SGHRS and CDR2 as YFSETQ. Trimming took 4 bases from V and 2 from J; bases not matched to a gene: 9. CDR3 sequence: CASSRMDRALTDTQYF. CDR3 in DNA: TGCGCCAGCAGCCGAATGGACAGGGCCCTCACAGATACGCAGTATTTT.

The chain combines TRBV5-1 with TRBJ1-1; a possible D gene is TRBD1 (5 bases). Germline V gene lookup returns CDR1 SGHRS and CDR2 YFSETQ. The V end was cut by 0 bases, the J end by 2 bases, with 8 bases between. CDR3 length: 14 residues. Written as DNA, the CDR3 is TGCGCCAGCAGCTTGGTCAGGGAAAACACTGAAGCTTTCTTT. It encodes CASSLVRENTEAFF.

This clonotype turned up a few times. This chain links TRBV5-5 with TRBJ2-3, with 7 bases identical to TRBD1. CDR3 length: 15 residues. The germline V gene has CDR1 SGHKS and CDR2 YYEKEE (reference sequence). The V segment lost 5 bases and the J segment 0 bases; nucleotides outside the gene matches: 6. The CDR3 loop reads CASSAGGPSTDTQYF. The CDR3 nucleotides are TGTGCCAGCAGTGCAGGGGGTCCCAGCACAGATACGCAGTATTTT.

The gene calls are TRBV27 and TRBJ2-6; 8 nucleotides agree with TRBD1. Germline trimming cut 5 bases from V and 3 bases from J; bases unmatched to any gene: 12. CDR3 length: 18 residues. The V gene's germline CDR1 is MNHEY and CDR2 SMNVEV (reference sequence). CDR3 loop: CASSPRSFRGRGANVLTF. DNA of the CDR3: TGTGCCAGCAGTCCTCGCAGTTTCAGGGGGCGTGGGGCCAACGTCCTGACTTTC. Drawing the rest from reference TRBV27 and TRBJ2-6, the complete variable domain is EAQVTQNPRYLITVTGKKLTVTCSQNMNHEYMSWYRQDPGLGLRQIYYSMNVEVTDKGDVPEGYKVSRKEKRNFPLILESPSPNQTSLYFCASSPRSFRGRGANVLTFGAGSRLTVL.

This clonotype has just a few counts. This chain links TRBV29-1 with TRBJ1-2, with 12 bases matching TRBD1. Germline V gene lookup returns CDR1 SQVTM and CDR2 ANQGSEA. The CDR3 has 15 residues. V shed 0 bases, J shed 5 bases, and the junction held 4 bases outside the gene matches. CDR3 nucleotide sequence: TGCAGCGTTGAAGACGGGGACAGGGGGCCTTATGGCTACACCTTC. Translated: CSVEDGDRGPYGYTF.

V usage is TRBV4-3 and J usage is TRBJ2-1; D gene ambiguous. The CDR3 totals 14 residues. Trimming left V 2 bases short and J 8 bases short, with 13 bases between. Germline loops: CDR1 LGHNA, CDR2 YSLEER. CDR3 protein: CASSQSSGRDEQFF. The CDR3 DNA follows: TGCGCCAGCAGCCAATCGTCCGGGCGAGATGAGCAGTTCTTC.

The CDR3 bases are TGCAGTGCTAGCCGGGACAGGGGCCTTTCAGTGGAGCTGTTTTTT. Translation gives CSASRDRGLSVELFF. The gene calls are TRBV20-1 and TRBJ2-2, with TRBD1 matching 10 bases. Germline trimming cut 3 bases from V and 10 bases from J; bases unmatched to any gene: 11. The CDR3 has 15 amino acids. From germline, CDR1 is DFQATT and CDR2 SNEGSKA (reference sequence).

The chain carries TRBV4-3 and TRBJ1-1; 7 bases match TRBD1. This CDR3 is built from 13 residues. Germline V lookup: CDR1 LGHNA, CDR2 YSLEER. The ends lost 3 bases at V and 9 bases at J; junction bases unmatched: 7. CDR3: CASSQHDRDQAFF. CDR3 in DNA: TGCGCCAGCAGCCAGCATGACAGGGATCAAGCTTTCTTT.

This clonotype was found many times. The genes are TRBV12-3 or TRBV12-4 and TRBJ2-1, with 7 nucleotides matching TRBD2. Germline trimming cut 2 bases from V and 9 bases from J; bases unmatched to any gene: 7. The CDR3 is 14 amino acids. The CDR3 reads CASSLMGGYGEQFF. The CDR3 region has the DNA TGTGCCAGCAGTTTAATGGGAGGGTACGGTGAGCAGTTCTTC.

The chain carries TRBV7-2 and TRBJ2-5; a possible D gene is TRBD2 (6 bases). The CDR3 extends over 14 amino acids. Germline lookup yields CDR1 SGHTA and CDR2 FQGNSA. The V and J ends lost 7 bases and 5 bases respectively, with 17 bases between them. The CDR3 nucleotides read TGTGCCAGCACTGGGGACCTCCGGGGGGAGACCCAGTACTTC. This gives the protein CASTGDLRGETQYF.

The V and J genes are TRBV10-3 and TRBJ1-5; no clear D gene. Deletions cut 7 bases from V and 6 bases from J, with 10 bases between. This CDR3 spans 12 amino acids. Germline V gene data show CDR1 as ENHRY and CDR2 as SYGVKD. For the CDR3, the DNA is TGTGCCATCAAGAGTGTTGGTCAGCCCCAGCATTTT. Protein product: CAIKSVGQPQHF.

This clonotype was recorded a few times. The CDR3 is CASSGRQFSDTQYF. In nucleotides, the CDR3 is TGTGCCAGCAGCGGACGACAGTTTTCAGATACGCAGTATTTT. The chain joins TRBV7-2 to TRBJ2-3; a possible D gene is TRBD1 (5 bases). The CDR3 has 14 residues. V lost 5 bases and J 4 bases, leaving 13 bases between the germline ends. Looked up from germline, CDR1 is SGHTA and CDR2 is FQGNSA.

The chain combines TRBV7-8 with TRBJ1-2, with D perhaps matching TRBD1 (5 bases). The V gene's germline CDR1 is SGHVS and CDR2 FQNEAQ. The CDR3 extends over 14 amino acids. The V and J ends lost 8 bases and 7 bases respectively, with 20 bases between them. CDR3 sequence (DNA): TGTGCCAGCCGGGACGGAGGGGTTGGGGGTGGCTACACCTTC. Its translation is CASRDGGVGGGYTF.

The chain joins TRBV12-3 or TRBV12-4 to TRBJ1-3; weak D call: TRBD1 (5 bases). The ends were cut back, 3 bases at V and 0 bases at J, with 18 bases in the middle. CDR3 size: 18 residues. CDR3 bases: TGTGCCAGCAGTTTGTCTTTCGGGACGCCGATCTCTGGAAACACCATATATTTT. This translates into CASSLSFGTPISGNTIYF.

This clonotype was seen repeatedly, ten times or more. This rearrangement joins TRBV4-1 to TRBJ2-1, with D possibly being TRBD1 or TRBD2 (5 bases each). The CDR3 length is 16 residues. Between the trimmed V and J ends, which lost 0 bases and 3 bases, there was a span of 12 bases. Germline lookup yields CDR1 MGHRA and CDR2 YSYEKL. CDR3 residues: CASSQDSLRGYNEQFF. CDR3 DNA: TGCGCCAGCAGCCAAGATTCCTTGAGGGGCTACAATGAGCAGTTCTTC.

The CDR3 reads CASSPGGGLAPLSYTQYF. CDR3 in DNA: TGTGCCAGCAGCCCAGGGGGGGGACTAGCTCCCCTTAGTTATACGCAGTATTTT. The rearrangement joins TRBV12-3 or TRBV12-4 to TRBJ2-3, with 9 bases matching TRBD2. This CDR3 has 18 amino acids. Trimming at V came to 6 bases and at J to 7 bases, leaving 20 bases not matched to a gene.

This clonotype was seen a few times. The rearrangement links TRBV24-1 to TRBJ2-2, with D maybe TRBD1 (6 bases). Trimming removed 0 bases from V and 1 base from J, with 14 bases in between. Germline CDR1 is KGHDR and CDR2 is SFDVKD. This CDR3 is 18 amino acids long. As DNA, the CDR3 is TGTGCCACCAGTGATTTGCAGGGGCAGGATAAGAACACCGGGGAGCTGTTTTTT. This translates into CATSDLQGQDKNTGELFF.

This clonotype has just a few counts. CDR3 amino acids: CASSRDSEQYF. DNA for the CDR3: TGTGCCAGCAGCCGCGACAGCGAGCAGTACTTC. This chain uses TRBV6-2 or TRBV6-3 with TRBJ2-7, with D possibly matching TRBD1 (5 bases). Deletions cut 6 bases from V and 6 bases from J, with 9 bases between. The CDR3 contains 11 residues. Germline V gives CDR1 MNHEY, CDR2 SVGEGT.

This clonotype showed up just once. The CDR3 reads CASSSAYRAPEAFF. The DNA for the CDR3 is TGTGCCAGCAGCTCCGCCTACAGGGCCCCTGAAGCTTTCTTT. The chain couples TRBV7-8 to TRBJ1-1; weak D call: TRBD1 (6 bases). The CDR3 covers 14 residues. Germline assignment: CDR1 SGHVS and CDR2 FQNEAQ. Trimming cost V 4 bases and J 6 bases, with 15 bases left between them.

This clonotype appeared many times. V usage is TRBV12-3 or TRBV12-4 and J usage is TRBJ1-1; 8 bases agree with TRBD1. The CDR3 contains 14 residues. J lost 4 bases, V lost 7 bases, and 8 bases had no gene match. The CDR3 spells CASTPTGVGTEAFF. The CDR3 bases are TGTGCCAGCACCCCGACAGGGGTAGGCACTGAAGCTTTCTTT.

This clonotype was found a few times. This chain links TRBV4-3 with TRBJ1-6, with D unclear. This CDR3 has 15 residues. Per germline, CDR1 LGHNA and CDR2 YSLEER. V was shortened by 4 bases and J by 9 bases, with 16 bases between the two germline ends. CDR3 amino acids: CASSLEADRGSPLHF. The DNA for the CDR3 is TGCGCCAGCAGCCTCGAAGCAGACCGGGGTTCACCCCTCCACTTT.

The table lists this clonotype with a few counts. This sequence joins TRBV2 and TRBJ2-7; D remains unclear. Germline V gene lookup returns CDR1 SNHLY and CDR2 FYNNEI. Trimming shortened V by 1 base and J by 1 base, and 8 bases separated the two germline ends. The CDR3 length is 14 residues. CDR3 region: CASSEGLVSYEQYF. The CDR3 nucleotides read TGTGCCAGCAGTGAAGGCCTGGTTTCCTACGAGCAGTACTTC.

As for this clonotype: The DNA is left out, because the CDR3 cannot be placed on it with certainty; the CDR3 is given as TCRdb lists it. The J gene is TRBJ2-7, the V gene TRBV12-3 or TRBV12-4; the D call of TRBD1 is as the table states it, not checked on the DNA. The length of the CDR3 is 14 amino acids, counting both ends. The CDR3 reads CASSTSGPNYEQYF.

This clonotype showed up many times. The chain couples TRBV12-3 or TRBV12-4 to TRBJ1-1; D not certain. There are 12 residues in the CDR3. V lost 3 bases to trimming and J lost 5 bases, with 7 bases between them. CDR3 sequence reads: CASSLRRTEAFF. The CDR3 DNA reads as TGTGCCAGCAGTTTGAGAAGGACTGAAGCTTTCTTT.

Only a few counts were recorded for this clonotype. The chain joins TRBV7-3 to TRBJ2-3, with a possible D match to TRBD1 (5 bases). The V and J ends lost 5 bases and 0 bases respectively, with 15 bases between them. The CDR3 runs 16 residues. Per the germline V gene, CDR1 is SGHTA and CDR2 is FQGTGA. The CDR3 region is CASSPSGLTSTDTQYF. The CDR3 nucleotides read TGTGCCAGCAGCCCCTCAGGGCTGACTAGCACAGATACGCAGTATTTT.

V and J are TRBV11-3 and TRBJ2-1, with a weak D call TRBD1 (5 bases). Trimming took off 0 bases at V and 6 bases at J, with 15 bases between the two ends. The germline CDR1 and CDR2 sequences are SGHNT and YENEEA. The CDR3 runs to 16 residues. CDR3: CASSLERGDGFNEQFF. The CDR3 region has the DNA TGTGCCAGCAGCTTAGAAAGGGGTGACGGATTCAATGAGCAGTTCTTC.

This clonotype was recorded a few times. The rearrangement joins TRBV20-1 to TRBJ2-1; 9 nucleotides agree with TRBD2. The germline CDR1 and CDR2 sequences are DFQATT and SNEGSKA (reference sequence). The CDR3 is 13 amino acids. V was pared by 4 bases and J by 10 bases, with 8 bases of the junction left unmatched. CDR3 DNA: TGCAGTGCTAAGGGGCTAGCGGGGACCGAGCAGTTCTTC. Its translation: CSAKGLAGTEQFF.